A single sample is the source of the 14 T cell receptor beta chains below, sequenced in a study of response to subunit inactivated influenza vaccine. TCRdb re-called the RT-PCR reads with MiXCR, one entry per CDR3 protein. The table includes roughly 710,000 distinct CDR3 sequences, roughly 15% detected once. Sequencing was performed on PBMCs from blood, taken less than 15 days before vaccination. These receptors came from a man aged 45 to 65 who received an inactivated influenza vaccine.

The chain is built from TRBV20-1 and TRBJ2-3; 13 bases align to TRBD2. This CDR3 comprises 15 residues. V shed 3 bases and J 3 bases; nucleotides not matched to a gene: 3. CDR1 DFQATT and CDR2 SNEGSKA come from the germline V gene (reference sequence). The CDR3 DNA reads TGCAGTGCTAGGACTAGCGGGGGGCATACAGATACGCAGTATTTT. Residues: CSARTSGGHTDTQYF.

DNA for the CDR3: TGTGCCAGCAGCTTAACTAGCGGGAGTTCCGAGCAGTACTTC. Translating it yields CASSLTSGSSEQYF. The gene calls are TRBV7-7 and TRBJ2-7, with TRBD2 identical over 11 bases. Germline CDR1 and CDR2: SSHAT and FNYEAQ (reference sequence). V was pared by 2 bases and J by 6 bases, with 3 bases of the junction left unmatched. This CDR3 spans 14 amino acids.

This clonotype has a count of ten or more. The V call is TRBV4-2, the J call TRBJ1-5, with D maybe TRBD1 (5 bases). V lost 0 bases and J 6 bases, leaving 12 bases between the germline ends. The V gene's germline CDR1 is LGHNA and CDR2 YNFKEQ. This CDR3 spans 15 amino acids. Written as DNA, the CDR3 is TGTGCCAGCAGCCAAGAAGTTGGGGGGTTTCAGCCCCAGCATTTT. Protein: CASSQEVGGFQPQHF.

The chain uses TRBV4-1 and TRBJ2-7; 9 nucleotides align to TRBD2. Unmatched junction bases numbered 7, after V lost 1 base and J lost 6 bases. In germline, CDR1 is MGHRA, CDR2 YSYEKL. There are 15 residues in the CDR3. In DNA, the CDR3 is TGCGCCAGCAGCCAAGCCCCGGGACTAGCTCGCGAGCAGTACTTC. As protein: CASSQAPGLAREQYF.

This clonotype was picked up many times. This chain's CDR3 is CASSLGQGINEQYF. CDR3 nucleotides: TGCGCCAGCAGCTTGGGCCAGGGGATCAACGAGCAGTACTTC. The chain employs TRBV5-1 and TRBJ2-7; D perhaps matches TRBD1 (6 bases). Germline V gives CDR1 SGHRS, CDR2 YFSETQ. Trimming shortened V by 0 bases and J by 5 bases, and 12 bases separated the two germline ends. CDR3 length: 14 residues.

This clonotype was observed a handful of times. The CDR3 protein is CASSQGRQSPFSYNEQFF. The DNA for the CDR3 is TGTGCCAGCAGCCAAGGTCGACAGTCTCCATTCTCCTACAATGAGCAGTTCTTC. This rearrangement joins TRBV3-1 to TRBJ2-1; tentative D call: TRBD1 (5 bases). The germline V gene encodes CDR1 LGHDT and CDR2 YNNKEL (reference sequence). The CDR3 runs 18 residues. Deletions cut 1 base from V and 0 bases from J, with 16 bases between.

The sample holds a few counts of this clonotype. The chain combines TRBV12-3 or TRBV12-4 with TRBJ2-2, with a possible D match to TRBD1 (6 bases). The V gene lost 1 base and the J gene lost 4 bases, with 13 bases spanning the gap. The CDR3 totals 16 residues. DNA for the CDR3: TGTGCCAGCAGTTTAGGGCAGGGGTTGGTCACCGGGGAGCTGTTTTTT. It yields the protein CASSLGQGLVTGELFF.

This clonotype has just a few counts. CDR3 protein: CASSGGTLAGGADTQYF. CDR3 in DNA: TGTGCCAGCAGCGGAGGGACACTAGCGGGGGGCGCAGATACGCAGTATTTT. The chain links TRBV5-6 to TRBJ2-3, with 12 bases fitting TRBD2. J was trimmed by 4 bases and V by 4 bases; bases with no gene match: 10. The length of the CDR3 is 17 residues. From germline, CDR1 is SGHDT and CDR2 YYEEEE.

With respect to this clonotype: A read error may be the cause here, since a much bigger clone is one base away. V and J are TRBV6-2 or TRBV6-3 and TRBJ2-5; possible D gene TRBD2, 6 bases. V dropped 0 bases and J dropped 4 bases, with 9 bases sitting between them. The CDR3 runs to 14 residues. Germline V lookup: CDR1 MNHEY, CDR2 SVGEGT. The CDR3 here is CASSYSLGGETQYF. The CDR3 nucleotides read TGTGCCAGCAGTTACTCGCTCGGGGGAGAGACCCAGTACTTC.

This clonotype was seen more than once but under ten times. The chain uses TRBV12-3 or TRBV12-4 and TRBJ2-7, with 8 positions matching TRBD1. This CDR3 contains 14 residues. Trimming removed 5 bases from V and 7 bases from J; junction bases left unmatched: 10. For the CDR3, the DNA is TGTGCCAGCAGTACGGACAGGGTAGGACGGGAGCAGTACTTC. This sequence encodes CASSTDRVGREQYF.

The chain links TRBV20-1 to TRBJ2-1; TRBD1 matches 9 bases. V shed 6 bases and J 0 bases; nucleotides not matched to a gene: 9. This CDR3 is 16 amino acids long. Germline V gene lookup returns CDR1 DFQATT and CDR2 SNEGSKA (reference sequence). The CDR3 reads CSAPSETGGSYNEQFF. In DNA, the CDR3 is TGCAGTGCCCCATCCGAGACAGGGGGCTCCTACAATGAGCAGTTCTTC.

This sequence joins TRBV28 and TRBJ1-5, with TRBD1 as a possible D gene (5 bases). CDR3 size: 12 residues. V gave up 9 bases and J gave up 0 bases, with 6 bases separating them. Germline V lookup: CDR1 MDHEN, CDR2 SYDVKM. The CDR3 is CASDSSNQPQHF. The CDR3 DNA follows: TGTGCCAGTGACAGTAGCAATCAGCCCCAGCATTTT.

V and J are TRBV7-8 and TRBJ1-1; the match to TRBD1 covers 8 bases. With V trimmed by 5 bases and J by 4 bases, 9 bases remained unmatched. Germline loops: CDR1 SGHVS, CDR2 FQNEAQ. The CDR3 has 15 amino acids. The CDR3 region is CASSPTTGAGTEAFF. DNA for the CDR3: TGTGCCAGCAGCCCTACGACAGGGGCTGGCACTGAAGCTTTCTTT.

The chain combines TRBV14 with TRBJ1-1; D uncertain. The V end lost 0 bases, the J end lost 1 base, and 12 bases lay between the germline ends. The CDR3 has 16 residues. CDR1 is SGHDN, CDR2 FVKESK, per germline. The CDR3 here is CASSQDLGFWNTEAFF. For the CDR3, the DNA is TGTGCCAGCAGCCAAGACTTAGGGTTTTGGAACACTGAAGCTTTCTTT. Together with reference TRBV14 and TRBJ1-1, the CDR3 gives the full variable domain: EAGVTQFPSHSVIEKGQTVTLRCDPISGHDNLYWYRRVMGKEIKFLLHFVKESKQDESGMPNNRFLAERTGGTYSTLKVQPAELEDSGVYFCASSQDLGFWNTEAFFGQGTRLTVV.